Listed below are T cell receptor beta chains from one sample, sequenced in a study of early T cells in non-severe SARS-CoV-2 infection. MiXCR, run by TCRdb on the 5' RACE reads, gives a single entry per CDR3 protein. The sample includes around 52,000 distinct CDR3 sequences, 10% to 15% of them seen just once. Material for sequencing was whole blood. The receptors stem from an adult who was a healthcare worker with PCR-confirmed SARS-CoV-2 infection or an uninfected control (not recorded which). The CDR3 runs from the conserved cysteine through the conserved F or W. A D gene is named only where the DNA matches it firmly. Part of the rows lack a size; the others show once, few, many or a class for expanded clones.

j_gene: TRBJ1-1
v_gene: TRBV6-8
d_gene: -
abundance: -
CDR3aa: CASTLFGPPVNTEAFF
CDR3nt: TGTGCCAGCACGTTATTTGGACCCCCCGTGAACACTGAAGCTTTCTTT

j_gene: TRBJ2-5
v_gene: TRBV7-2
d_gene: -
abundance: many
CDR3aa: CASSFKSPKRETQYF
CDR3nt: TGTGCCAGCAGCTTTAAAAGCCCTAAGCGAGAGACCCAGTACTTC

j_gene: TRBJ2-2
v_gene: TRBV28
d_gene: TRBD1
abundance: many
CDR3aa: CASSPPDRAGELFF
CDR3nt: TGTGCCAGCAGTCCCCCCGACAGGGCTGGGGAGCTGTTTTTT

j_gene: TRBJ2-7
v_gene: TRBV30
d_gene: -
abundance: many
CDR3aa: CAWAGSGIHEQYF
CDR3nt: TGTGCCTGGGCAGGATCAGGAATTCACGAGCAGTACTTC

j_gene: TRBJ2-5
v_gene: TRBV20-1
d_gene: -
abundance: many
CDR3aa: CSARLTATETQYF
CDR3nt: TGCAGTGCTAGACTTACAGCCACGGAGACCCAGTACTTC

j_gene: TRBJ1-1
v_gene: TRBV19
d_gene: -
abundance: few
CDR3aa: CASSRAPEAFF
CDR3nt: TGTGCCAGTAGTCGAGCCCCTGAAGCTTTCTTT

j_gene: TRBJ1-6
v_gene: TRBV29-1
d_gene: TRBD1
abundance: many
CDR3aa: CSVRTGGNSPLHF
CDR3nt: TGCAGCGTACGGACAGGGGGGAATTCACCCCTCCACTTT

j_gene: TRBJ1-1
v_gene: TRBV7-9
d_gene: -
abundance: many
CDR3aa: CASSLGQTNTEAFF
CDR3nt: TGTGCCAGCAGCTTAGGACAGACGAACACTGAAGCTTTCTTT

j_gene: TRBJ1-5
v_gene: TRBV12-3/TRBV12-4
d_gene: TRBD1
abundance: few
CDR3aa: CASTKGARNQPQHF
CDR3nt: TGTGCCAGCACCAAGGGGGCTCGCAATCAGCCCCAGCATTTT

j_gene: TRBJ2-1
v_gene: TRBV27
d_gene: -
abundance: -
CDR3aa: CASSPTLLGSSYNEQFF
CDR3nt: TGTGCCAGCAGTCCCACTCTACTCGGAAGCTCCTACAATGAGCAGTTCTTC

j_gene: TRBJ1-5
v_gene: TRBV19
d_gene: -
abundance: many
CDR3aa: CASSTPNQPQHF
CDR3nt: TGTGCCAGTAGTACCCCGAATCAGCCCCAGCATTTT

j_gene: TRBJ2-7
v_gene: TRBV29-1
d_gene: -
abundance: many
CDR3aa: CSVESRTANLYEQYF
CDR3nt: TGCAGCGTTGAATCACGGACAGCGAACCTCTACGAGCAGTACTTC

j_gene: TRBJ2-6
v_gene: TRBV5-1
d_gene: -
abundance: many
CDR3aa: CASKVREAGANVLTF
CDR3nt: TGCGCCAGCAAGGTCAGGGAGGCTGGGGCCAACGTCCTGACTTTC

j_gene: TRBJ2-1
v_gene: TRBV29-1
d_gene: -
abundance: many
CDR3aa: CSGTRRVNNEQFF
CDR3nt: TGCAGCGGGACTCGTAGAGTCAACAATGAGCAGTTCTTC

j_gene: TRBJ1-5
v_gene: TRBV11-2
d_gene: -
abundance: few
CDR3aa: CASSLNSLSNQPQHF
CDR3nt: TGTGCCAGCAGCCTTAACTCCCTTAGCAATCAGCCCCAGCATTTT

j_gene: TRBJ2-1
v_gene: TRBV15
d_gene: TRBD2
abundance: many
CDR3aa: CATSRGGSGRAHNEQFF
CDR3nt: TGTGCCACCAGCAGAGGAGGTAGCGGGAGGGCCCACAATGAGCAGTTCTTC

j_gene: TRBJ1-2
v_gene: TRBV2
d_gene: -
abundance: -
CDR3aa: CASSGGAGRIYGYTF
CDR3nt: TGTGCCAGCAGTGGGGGCGCGGGGCGCATCTATGGCTACACCTTC

j_gene: TRBJ1-5
v_gene: TRBV6-2/TRBV6-3
d_gene: -
abundance: many
CDR3aa: CASSYRSGDQPQHF
CDR3nt: TGTGCCAGCAGTTACCGGTCAGGGGATCAGCCCCAGCATTTT

j_gene: TRBJ2-7
v_gene: TRBV6-2/TRBV6-3
d_gene: TRBD1
abundance: few
CDR3aa: CASTPGTVYYEQYF
CDR3nt: TGTGCCAGCACTCCAGGGACAGTTTATTACGAGCAGTACTTC

j_gene: TRBJ2-1
v_gene: TRBV6-2/TRBV6-3
d_gene: -
abundance: many
CDR3aa: CASSAGTQRPGARGEQFF
CDR3nt: TGTGCCAGCAGTGCCGGGACCCAACGACCGGGAGCTCGGGGTGAGCAGTTCTTC

j_gene: TRBJ2-2
v_gene: TRBV9
d_gene: -
abundance: -
CDR3aa: CASSVGGGTGELFF
CDR3nt: TGTGCCAGCAGCGTAGGAGGGGGCACCGGGGAGCTGTTTTTT

j_gene: TRBJ2-3
v_gene: TRBV30
d_gene: TRBD2
abundance: many
CDR3aa: CAWNSGTRLDTQYF
CDR3nt: TGTGCCTGGAACTCCGGGACTAGGTTAGATACGCAGTATTTT

j_gene: TRBJ2-3
v_gene: TRBV18
d_gene: -
abundance: many
CDR3aa: CASSPGFTSTDTQYF
CDR3nt: TGTGCCAGCTCACCTGGGTTTACTAGCACAGATACGCAGTATTTT

j_gene: TRBJ2-1
v_gene: TRBV29-1
d_gene: TRBD2
abundance: few
CDR3aa: CSVSGSLRNEQFF
CDR3nt: TGCAGCGTTAGCGGGAGTCTCAGGAATGAGCAGTTCTTC

j_gene: TRBJ2-7
v_gene: TRBV19
d_gene: TRBD2
abundance: many
CDR3aa: CASSESSGWSYEQYF
CDR3nt: TGTGCCAGTAGCGAATCTAGCGGGTGGTCCTACGAGCAGTACTTC

j_gene: TRBJ2-7
v_gene: TRBV7-9
d_gene: -
abundance: -
CDR3aa: CASSLAGNRAYSYEQYF
CDR3nt: TGTGCCAGCAGCTTAGCCGGCAACAGAGCTTACTCCTACGAGCAGTACTTC

j_gene: TRBJ2-2
v_gene: TRBV5-1
d_gene: -
abundance: few
CDR3aa: CASSWVGGANTGELFF
CDR3nt: TGCGCCAGCAGTTGGGTCGGCGGGGCGAACACCGGGGAGCTGTTTTTT

j_gene: TRBJ2-3
v_gene: TRBV20-1
d_gene: -
abundance: many
CDR3aa: CSAKMADTQYF
CDR3nt: TGCAGTGCCAAGATGGCAGATACGCAGTATTTT

j_gene: TRBJ2-7
v_gene: TRBV20-1
d_gene: TRBD2
abundance: -
CDR3aa: CSALLAARSYEQYF
CDR3nt: TGCAGTGCTCTGCTAGCGGCCCGCTCCTACGAGCAGTACTTC

j_gene: TRBJ1-1
v_gene: TRBV12-3/TRBV12-4
d_gene: -
abundance: -
CDR3aa: CASTSGPLVSAFF
CDR3nt: TGTGCCAGCACATCGGGCCCTCTGGTTTCGGCTTTCTTT

j_gene: TRBJ1-1
v_gene: TRBV5-1
d_gene: -
abundance: many
CDR3aa: CASSTLGRVHTEAFF
CDR3nt: TGCGCCAGCAGCACCCTGGGCAGGGTGCACACTGAAGCTTTCTTT

j_gene: TRBJ1-2
v_gene: TRBV7-9
d_gene: TRBD1
abundance: many
CDR3aa: CASSSRQGAQYGYTF
CDR3nt: TGTGCCAGCAGCTCCCGACAGGGGGCACAGTATGGCTACACCTTC

j_gene: TRBJ2-1
v_gene: TRBV5-8
d_gene: TRBD1
abundance: many
CDR3aa: CASSLGQGVPNYNEQFF
CDR3nt: TGTGCCAGCAGCTTGGGACAGGGGGTCCCCAATTACAATGAGCAGTTCTTC

j_gene: TRBJ2-2
v_gene: TRBV24-1
d_gene: -
abundance: many
CDR3aa: CATSDLGGRATTGELFF
CDR3nt: TGTGCCACCAGTGATTTAGGAGGCCGGGCGACCACCGGGGAGCTGTTTTTT

j_gene: TRBJ2-1
v_gene: TRBV10-3
d_gene: -
abundance: many
CDR3aa: CAISSGTRTHEQFF
CDR3nt: TGTGCCATCAGCTCCGGGACTCGAACACATGAGCAGTTCTTC

j_gene: TRBJ2-7
v_gene: TRBV9
d_gene: -
abundance: many
CDR3aa: CASSVEESGHNTPYEQYF
CDR3nt: TGTGCCAGCAGCGTAGAGGAGTCGGGACACAACACCCCCTACGAGCAGTACTTC

j_gene: TRBJ1-4
v_gene: TRBV10-1
d_gene: TRBD1
abundance: many
CDR3aa: CASSSPEEGASANEKLFF
CDR3nt: TGCGCCAGCAGTTCCCCGGAGGAGGGGGCGTCGGCTAATGAAAAACTGTTTTTT

j_gene: TRBJ2-3
v_gene: TRBV29-1
d_gene: -
abundance: many
CDR3aa: CSVAVGASTDTQYF
CDR3nt: TGCAGCGTTGCAGTTGGGGCTAGCACAGATACGCAGTATTTT

j_gene: TRBJ2-7
v_gene: TRBV2
d_gene: -
abundance: few
CDR3aa: CASTVTDSYEQYF
CDR3nt: TGTGCCAGCACCGTGACAGATTCCTACGAGCAGTACTTC

j_gene: TRBJ2-3
v_gene: TRBV7-9
d_gene: TRBD2
abundance: many
CDR3aa: CASSKSGGAKDTQYF
CDR3nt: TGTGCCAGCAGCAAAAGCGGGGGGGCCAAAGATACGCAGTATTTT

j_gene: TRBJ1-2
v_gene: TRBV29-1
d_gene: -
abundance: few
CDR3aa: CSVGRRQGYGYTF
CDR3nt: TGCAGCGTTGGACGTCGTCAGGGCTATGGCTACACCTTC

j_gene: TRBJ1-5
v_gene: TRBV27
d_gene: -
abundance: many
CDR3aa: CASSFTRNYQPQHF
CDR3nt: TGTGCCAGCAGTTTCACAAGGAACTATCAGCCCCAGCATTTT

j_gene: TRBJ2-3
v_gene: TRBV7-6
d_gene: TRBD2
abundance: many
CDR3aa: CASSPTALAGSDTQYF
CDR3nt: TGTGCCAGCAGCCCTACGGCCCTAGCGGGGTCCGATACGCAGTATTTT

j_gene: TRBJ1-1
v_gene: TRBV18
d_gene: -
abundance: many
CDR3aa: CASSPNTEAFF
CDR3nt: TGTGCCAGCTCGCCGAACACTGAAGCTTTCTTT

j_gene: TRBJ1-5
v_gene: TRBV28
d_gene: -
abundance: many
CDR3aa: CASSLWDQPQHF
CDR3nt: TGTGCCAGCAGTTTGTGGGATCAGCCCCAGCATTTT

j_gene: TRBJ2-3
v_gene: TRBV20-1
d_gene: TRBD1
abundance: -
CDR3aa: CSARDPHSGTGGGTDTQYF
CDR3nt: TGCAGTGCTAGAGATCCGCACTCCGGGACAGGGGGTGGCACAGATACGCAGTATTTT

j_gene: TRBJ1-1
v_gene: TRBV30
d_gene: -
abundance: -
CDR3aa: CAWKGDTEAFF
CDR3nt: TGTGCCTGGAAGGGGGACACTGAAGCTTTCTTT

j_gene: TRBJ2-7
v_gene: TRBV6-2/TRBV6-3
d_gene: TRBD2
abundance: many
CDR3aa: CASSYSIRREGPSEQYF
CDR3nt: TGTGCCAGCAGTTACTCGATACGGCGGGAGGGCCCTAGCGAGCAGTACTTC

j_gene: TRBJ2-5
v_gene: TRBV28
d_gene: TRBD1
abundance: few
CDR3aa: CASSTPGQLQETQYF
CDR3nt: TGTGCCAGCAGTACCCCGGGACAGCTTCAAGAGACCCAGTACTTC

j_gene: TRBJ2-1
v_gene: TRBV29-1
d_gene: -
abundance: -
CDR3aa: CSVEDRERSFNEQFF
CDR3nt: TGCAGCGTTGAAGATCGGGAACGGAGCTTCAATGAGCAGTTCTTC

j_gene: TRBJ2-1
v_gene: TRBV5-4
d_gene: -
abundance: few
CDR3aa: CASSRDSSSYNEQFF
CDR3nt: TGTGCCAGCAGCAGGGACTCGAGCTCCTACAATGAGCAGTTCTTC

j_gene: TRBJ1-4
v_gene: TRBV6-5
d_gene: -
abundance: many
CDR3aa: CASSPRGWVGKLFF
CDR3nt: TGTGCCAGCAGTCCGAGGGGATGGGTGGGAAAACTGTTTTTT

j_gene: TRBJ2-3
v_gene: TRBV13
d_gene: TRBD1
abundance: many
CDR3aa: CASSLAWTGEADTQYF
CDR3nt: TGTGCCAGCAGCTTAGCTTGGACAGGGGAGGCAGATACGCAGTATTTT

j_gene: TRBJ2-3
v_gene: TRBV7-2
d_gene: -
abundance: many
CDR3aa: CASSLIPGGSTDTQYF
CDR3nt: TGTGCCAGCAGCTTAATCCCCGGGGGAAGCACAGATACGCAGTATTTT

j_gene: TRBJ2-7
v_gene: TRBV3-1
d_gene: -
abundance: few
CDR3aa: CASRKDLSGPTAYEQYF
CDR3nt: TGTGCCAGCAGAAAAGACCTTAGCGGACCGACGGCCTACGAGCAGTACTTC

j_gene: TRBJ1-6
v_gene: TRBV30
d_gene: TRBD1
abundance: many
CDR3aa: CAWTEFGTANSPLHF
CDR3nt: TGTGCCTGGACCGAATTCGGGACAGCAAATTCACCCCTCCACTTT

j_gene: TRBJ2-7
v_gene: TRBV20-1
d_gene: TRBD1
abundance: -
CDR3aa: CSARDPLSQTGGFLFYEQYF
CDR3nt: TGCAGTGCTAGAGATCCGCTGAGTCAAACAGGGGGCTTTTTATTTTACGAGCAGTACTTC